Detailed here is one TCR beta chain. Its antigen is unidentified. As to time point: week 35, safety follow-up. All doses held 300 ug of mutant IDH1 20-mer peptide, with topical imiquimod. Some clones are missing from TCRdb's copy, which holds only in-frame ones; the method was immunoSEQ multiplex PCR. The sample consists of tens of thousands of clones, 81% of them appearing once. The sample originates from a study of a mutant IDH1 vaccine in newly diagnosed glioma. Study-wide context: The start of vaccination came 4-6 weeks after radiotherapy alone, or with temozolomide cycles. Receipt of radiotherapy, temozolomide, or both preceded the study, and most received both.

The CDR3 is made up of 15 amino acids. The V gene's germline CDR1 is SGHNT and CDR2 YYREEE (reference sequence). Trimming pared 2 bases from V and 0 bases from J, leaving 9 bases between. Notes on the study in general: Overall, 80% to 95% of patients had vaccine-induced immune responses.

This sequence originates from a man aged 30 to 45 with glioma. V gene TRBV5-4 combines with J gene TRBJ2-1; D gene unclear. Sequenced here: PBMCs, sampled from a glioma patient whose treatment included an IDH1 peptide vaccine. The CDR3 DNA reads as TGTGCCAGCAGCTTCAGCTCGAGCTCCTACAATGAGCAGTTCTTC. This translates into CASSFSSSSYNEQFF.